This T cell receptor (beta chain) appears in the sequencing data of a study of T-cell memory formation after mild COVID-19. MiXCR, applied by TCRdb to the 5' RACE reads, yields one record per CDR3 protein. In the table there are 170,000 or so distinct CDR3 sequences, 20% to 25% of which are singletons. CDR1 and CDR2 (germline): LNHDA, SQIVND (reference sequence). The CDR3 extends over 15 amino acids. V lost 3 bases and J lost 6, with 18 bases in between. In its sample, this clonotype was seen a few times. This sequence was found in an adult woman who had mild COVID-19 (a few samples of this study predate the infection). Cell type and time point are not known. V usage is TRBV19 and J usage is TRBJ2-7; D may correspond to TRBD1 or TRBD2 (5 bases each). Input material: PBMCs or a T cell subset sorted from them (not recorded which). This CDR3 reads CASSMPGRRNGEQYF. CDR3 nucleotides: TGTGCCAGTAGTATGCCGGGACGCCGCAACGGCGAGCAGTACTTC. The full variable domain, rest sourced from reference TRBV19 and TRBJ2-7, is DGGITQSPKYLFRKEGQNVTLSCEQNLNHDAMYWYRQDPGQGLRLIYYSQIVNDFQKGDIAEGYSVSREKKESFPLTVTSAQKNPTAFYLCASSMPGRRNGEQYFGPGTRLTVT.